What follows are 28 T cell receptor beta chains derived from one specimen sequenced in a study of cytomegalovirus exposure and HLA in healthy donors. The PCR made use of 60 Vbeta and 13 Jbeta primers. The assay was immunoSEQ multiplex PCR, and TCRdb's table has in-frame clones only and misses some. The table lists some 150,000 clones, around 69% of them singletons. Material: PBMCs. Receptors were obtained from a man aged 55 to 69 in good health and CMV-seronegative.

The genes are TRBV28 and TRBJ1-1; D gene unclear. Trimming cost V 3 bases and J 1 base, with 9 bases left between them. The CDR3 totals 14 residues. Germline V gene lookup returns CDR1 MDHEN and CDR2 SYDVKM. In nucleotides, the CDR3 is TGTGCCAGCAGTTTCCCGTCCAGGAACACTGAAGCTTTCTTT. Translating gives CASSFPSRNTEAFF.

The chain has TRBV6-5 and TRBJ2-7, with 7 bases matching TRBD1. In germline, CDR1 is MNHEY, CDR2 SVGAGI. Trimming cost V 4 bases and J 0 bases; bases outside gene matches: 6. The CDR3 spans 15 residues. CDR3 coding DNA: TGTGCCAGCAGTTTAGGGGGCACCAACTCCTACGAGCAGTACTTC. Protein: CASSLGGTNSYEQYF.

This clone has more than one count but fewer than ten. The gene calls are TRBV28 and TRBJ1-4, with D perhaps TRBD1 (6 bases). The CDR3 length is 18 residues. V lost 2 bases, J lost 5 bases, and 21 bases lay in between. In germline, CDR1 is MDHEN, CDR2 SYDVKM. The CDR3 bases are TGTGCCAGCAGTTTAAGGGCCAGGGGCCCCTTCGGGAATGAAAAACTGTTTTTT. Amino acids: CASSLRARGPFGNEKLFF.

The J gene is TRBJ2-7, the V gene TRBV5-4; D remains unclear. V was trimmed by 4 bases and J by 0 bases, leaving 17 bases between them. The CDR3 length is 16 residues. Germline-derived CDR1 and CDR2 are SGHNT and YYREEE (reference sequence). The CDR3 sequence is CASSRPFDSISYEQYF. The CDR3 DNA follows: TGTGCCAGCAGCCGCCCTTTTGACTCTATCTCCTACGAGCAGTACTTC.

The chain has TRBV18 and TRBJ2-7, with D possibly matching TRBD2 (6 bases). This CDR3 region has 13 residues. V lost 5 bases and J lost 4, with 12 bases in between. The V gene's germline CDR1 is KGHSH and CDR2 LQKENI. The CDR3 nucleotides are TGTGCCAGCTCAAGGGAGGCGGGATACGAGCAGTACTTC. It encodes CASSREAGYEQYF. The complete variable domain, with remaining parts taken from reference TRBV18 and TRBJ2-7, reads NAGVMQNPRHLVRRRGQEARLRCSPMKGHSHVYWYRQLPEEGLKFMVYLQKENIIDESGMPKERFSAEFPKEGPSILRIQQVVRGDSAAYFCASSREAGYEQYFGPGTRLTVT.

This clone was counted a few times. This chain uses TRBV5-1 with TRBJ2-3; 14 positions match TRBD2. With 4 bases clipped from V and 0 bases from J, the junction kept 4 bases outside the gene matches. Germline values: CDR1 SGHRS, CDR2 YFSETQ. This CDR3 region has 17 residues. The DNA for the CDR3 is TGCGCCAGCAGCCCGGGACTAGCGGGAGTGAGCACAGATACGCAGTATTTT. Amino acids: CASSPGLAGVSTDTQYF.

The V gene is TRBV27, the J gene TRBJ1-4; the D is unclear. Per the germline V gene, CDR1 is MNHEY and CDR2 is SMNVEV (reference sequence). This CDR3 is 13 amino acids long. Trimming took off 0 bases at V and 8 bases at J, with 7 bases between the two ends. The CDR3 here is CASSLSVAEKLFF. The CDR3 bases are TGTGCCAGCAGTTTATCCGTGGCCGAAAAACTGTTTTTT.

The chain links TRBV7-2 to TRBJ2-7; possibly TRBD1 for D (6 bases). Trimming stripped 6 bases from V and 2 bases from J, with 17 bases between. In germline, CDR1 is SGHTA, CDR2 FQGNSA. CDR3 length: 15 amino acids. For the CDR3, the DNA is TGTGCCAGCAGACATACAGGGAATCTCGCCTACGAGCAGTACTTC. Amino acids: CASRHTGNLAYEQYF.

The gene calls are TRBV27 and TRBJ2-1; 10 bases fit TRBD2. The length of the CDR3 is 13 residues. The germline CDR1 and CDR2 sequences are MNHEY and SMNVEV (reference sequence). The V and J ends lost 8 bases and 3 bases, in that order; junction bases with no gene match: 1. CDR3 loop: CASGTSVYNEQFF. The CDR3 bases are TGTGCCAGCGGGACTAGCGTCTACAATGAGCAGTTCTTC.

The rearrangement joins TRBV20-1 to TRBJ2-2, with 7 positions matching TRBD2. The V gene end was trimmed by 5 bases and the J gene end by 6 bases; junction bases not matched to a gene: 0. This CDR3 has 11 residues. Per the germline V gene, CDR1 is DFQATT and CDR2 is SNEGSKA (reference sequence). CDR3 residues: CSAGRAGELFF. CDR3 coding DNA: TGCAGTGCTGGGAGGGCCGGGGAGCTGTTTTTT.

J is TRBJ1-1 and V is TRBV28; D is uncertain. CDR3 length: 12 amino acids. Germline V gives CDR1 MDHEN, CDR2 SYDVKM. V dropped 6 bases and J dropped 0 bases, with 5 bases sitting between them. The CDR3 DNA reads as TGTGCCAGCAGCGTTCTGAACACTGAAGCTTTCTTT. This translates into CASSVLNTEAFF.

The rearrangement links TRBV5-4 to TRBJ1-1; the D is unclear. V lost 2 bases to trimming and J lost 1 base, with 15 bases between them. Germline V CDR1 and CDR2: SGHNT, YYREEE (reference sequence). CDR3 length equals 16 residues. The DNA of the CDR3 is TGTGCCAGCAGCTTTTTTGACAAGAGTTCGAACACTGAAGCTTTCTTT. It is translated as CASSFFDKSSNTEAFF.

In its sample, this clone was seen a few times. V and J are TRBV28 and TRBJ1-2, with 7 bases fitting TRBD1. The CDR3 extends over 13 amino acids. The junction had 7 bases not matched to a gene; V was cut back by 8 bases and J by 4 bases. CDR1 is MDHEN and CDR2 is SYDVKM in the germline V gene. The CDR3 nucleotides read TGTGCCAGCCGACGACAGGGACCCTATGGCTACACCTTC. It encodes CASRRQGPYGYTF.

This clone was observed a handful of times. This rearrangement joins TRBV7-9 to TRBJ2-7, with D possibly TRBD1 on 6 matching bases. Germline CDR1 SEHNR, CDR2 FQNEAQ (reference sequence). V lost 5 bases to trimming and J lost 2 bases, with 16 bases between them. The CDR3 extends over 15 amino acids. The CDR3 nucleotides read TGTGCCAGCAGCCTACAGGGCCAATTCCCCTACGAGCAGTACTTC. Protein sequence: CASSLQGQFPYEQYF.

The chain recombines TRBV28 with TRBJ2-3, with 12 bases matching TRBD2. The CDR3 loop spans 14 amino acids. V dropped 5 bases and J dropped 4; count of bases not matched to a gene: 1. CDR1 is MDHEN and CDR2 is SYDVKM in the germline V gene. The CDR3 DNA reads TGTGCCAGCAGTGCTAGCGGGGGGGCAGATACGCAGTATTTT. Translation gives CASSASGGADTQYF.

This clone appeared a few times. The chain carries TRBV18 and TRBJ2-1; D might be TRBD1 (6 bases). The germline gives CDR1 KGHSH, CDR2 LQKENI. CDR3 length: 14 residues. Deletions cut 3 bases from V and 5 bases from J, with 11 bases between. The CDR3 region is CASSPTGTNNEQFF. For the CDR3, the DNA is TGTGCCAGCTCACCCACCGGGACAAACAATGAGCAGTTCTTC. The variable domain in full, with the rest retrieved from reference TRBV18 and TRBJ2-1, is NAGVMQNPRHLVRRRGQEARLRCSPMKGHSHVYWYRQLPEEGLKFMVYLQKENIIDESGMPKERFSAEFPKEGPSILRIQQVVRGDSAAYFCASSPTGTNNEQFFGPGTRLTVL.

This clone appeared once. CDR3 loop: CASSKALAGGHEQYF. The CDR3 DNA sequence: TGTGCCAGCAGCAAAGCCCTGGCCGGGGGTCACGAGCAGTACTTC. The chain links TRBV21-1 to TRBJ2-7; the tabulated D call, TRBD2, remains unverified against the DNA. TRBV21-1 is given as a pseudogene. The CDR3 spans 15 residues.

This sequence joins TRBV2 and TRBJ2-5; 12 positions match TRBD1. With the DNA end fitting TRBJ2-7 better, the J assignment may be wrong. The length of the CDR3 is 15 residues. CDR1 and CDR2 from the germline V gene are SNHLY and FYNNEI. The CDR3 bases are TGTGCCAGCAGTGATGGTCGGGACAGGGGGCTCGAGCAGTACTTC. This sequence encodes CASSDGRDRGLEQYF.

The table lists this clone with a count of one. The CDR3 DNA reads as TGTGCCAGCATTACCGGGACAGCAAACACAGATACGCAGTATTTT. Protein sequence: CASITGTANTDTQYF. This chain joins TRBV6-1 and TRBJ2-3; 7 nucleotides line up with TRBD1. The CDR3 spans 15 residues. V lost 7 bases and J lost 2; bases outside the gene matches: 9. CDR1 and CDR2 from the germline V gene are MNHNS and SASEGT.

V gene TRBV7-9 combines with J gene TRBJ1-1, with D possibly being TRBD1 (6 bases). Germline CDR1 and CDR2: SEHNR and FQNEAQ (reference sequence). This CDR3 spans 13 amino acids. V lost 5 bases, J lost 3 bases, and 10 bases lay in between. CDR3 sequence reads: CASSLRTDTEAFF. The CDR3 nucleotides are TGTGCCAGCAGCCTCAGGACAGACACTGAAGCTTTCTTT.

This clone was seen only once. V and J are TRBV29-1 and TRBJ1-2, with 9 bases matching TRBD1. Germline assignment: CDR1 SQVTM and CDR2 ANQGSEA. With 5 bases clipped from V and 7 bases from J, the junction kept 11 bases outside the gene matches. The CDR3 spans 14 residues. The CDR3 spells CSVFQGQGVAGYTF. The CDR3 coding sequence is TGCAGCGTTTTTCAGGGACAGGGAGTTGCTGGCTACACCTTC.

The CDR3 region has the DNA TGCGCCAGCAGCCAAGAGTGGGGGAGGACGTACGAGCAGTACTTC. It translates to CASSQEWGRTYEQYF. The chain recombines TRBV4-1 with TRBJ2-7; weak D call: TRBD2 (6 bases). The V gene lost 0 bases and the J gene lost 4 bases, with 13 bases spanning the gap. Germline CDR1 is MGHRA and CDR2 is YSYEKL. The CDR3 totals 15 residues.

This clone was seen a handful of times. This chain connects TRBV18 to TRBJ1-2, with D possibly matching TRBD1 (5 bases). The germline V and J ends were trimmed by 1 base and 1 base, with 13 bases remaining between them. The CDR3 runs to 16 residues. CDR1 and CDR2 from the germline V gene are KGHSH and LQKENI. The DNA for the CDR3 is TGTGCCAGCTCACCACGTCAGGACACCCTTAACTATGGCTACACCTTC. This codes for CASSPRQDTLNYGYTF.

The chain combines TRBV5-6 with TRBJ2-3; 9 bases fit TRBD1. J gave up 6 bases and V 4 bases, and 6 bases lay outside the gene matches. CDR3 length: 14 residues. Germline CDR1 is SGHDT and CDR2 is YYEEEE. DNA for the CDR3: TGTGCCAGCAGCGTACAGGGGGCCCAGGATACGCAGTATTTT. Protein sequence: CASSVQGAQDTQYF.

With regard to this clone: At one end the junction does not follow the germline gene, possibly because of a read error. The CDR3 spells CSSSFPTSGAYEQYF. CDR3 nucleotide sequence: TGTTCCAGCAGCTTTCCGACTAGCGGAGCTTACGAGCAGTACTTC. This rearrangement joins TRBV7-9 to TRBJ2-7, with TRBD2 identical over 9 bases. Germline assignment: CDR1 SEHNR and CDR2 FQNEAQ (reference sequence). The CDR3 is 15 residues long. Full variable domain (outside the CDR3, taken from reference TRBV7-9 and TRBJ2-7): DTGVSQNPRHKITKRGQNVTFRCDPISEHNRLYWYRQTLGQGPEFLTYFQNEAQLEKSRLLSDRFSAERPKGSFSTLEIQRTEQGDSAMYLCSSSFPTSGAYEQYFGPGTRLTVT.

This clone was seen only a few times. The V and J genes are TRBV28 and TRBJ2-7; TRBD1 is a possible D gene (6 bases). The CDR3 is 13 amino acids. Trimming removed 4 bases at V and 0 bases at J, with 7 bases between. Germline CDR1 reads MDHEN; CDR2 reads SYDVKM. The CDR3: CASSWDTSYEQYF. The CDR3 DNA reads TGTGCCAGCAGTTGGGACACCTCCTACGAGCAGTACTTC.

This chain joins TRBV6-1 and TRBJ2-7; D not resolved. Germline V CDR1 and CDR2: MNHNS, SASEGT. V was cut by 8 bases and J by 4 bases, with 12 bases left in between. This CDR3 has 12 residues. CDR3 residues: CASDADFYEQYF. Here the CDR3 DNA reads TGTGCCAGCGATGCGGATTTTTACGAGCAGTACTTC.

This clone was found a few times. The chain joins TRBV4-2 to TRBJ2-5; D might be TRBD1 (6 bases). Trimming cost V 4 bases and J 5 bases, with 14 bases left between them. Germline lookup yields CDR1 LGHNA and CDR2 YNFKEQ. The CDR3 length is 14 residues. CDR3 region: CASSPVGGDETQYF. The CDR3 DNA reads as TGTGCCAGCAGCCCAGTAGGGGGTGACGAGACCCAGTACTTC.